The 16 T cell receptor beta chains given below trace back to one sample, sequenced in a study of cytomegalovirus exposure and HLA in healthy donors. Assay used: immunoSEQ multiplex PCR; TCRdb lists only in-frame clones, some missing. The table records 70,000 to 75,000 clones, roughly 93% of them present only once. What was sequenced was PBMCs. The receptors shown here come from a woman aged 18-30 years in good health and CMV-seronegative.

The chain is built from TRBV12-5 and TRBJ2-5, with 8 bases matching TRBD2. CDR3 length: 14 amino acids. Germline V CDR1 and CDR2: LGHNT, FRNRAP. Unmatched junction bases numbered 6, after V lost 6 bases and J lost 3 bases. CDR3 residues: CASGPGGQEETQYF. The CDR3 DNA is TGTGCTAGTGGCCCGGGGGGGCAGGAAGAGACCCAGTACTTC.

The rearrangement joins TRBV6-5 to TRBJ1-5; 7 nucleotides align to TRBD1. Per the germline V gene, CDR1 is MNHEY and CDR2 is SVGAGI. This CDR3 has 15 amino acids. V lost 4 bases to trimming and J lost 4 bases; unmatched junction nucleotides: 7. The CDR3 DNA is TGTGCCAGCAGTTCATCGACAGGGTGGAATCAGCCCCAGCATTTT. Residues: CASSSSTGWNQPQHF.

This clone was counted only a few times. The rearrangement links TRBV29-1 to TRBJ1-1; possibly TRBD1 for D (5 bases). This CDR3 is built from 12 residues. Germline lookup yields CDR1 SQVTM and CDR2 ANQGSEA. V dropped 6 bases and J dropped 2 bases, with 10 bases sitting between them. The CDR3 reads CSVRRGNTEAFF. In nucleotides, the CDR3 is TGCAGCGTCCGGAGGGGAAACACTGAAGCTTTCTTT. The full variable domain, rest sourced from reference TRBV29-1 and TRBJ1-1, is SAVISQKPSRDICQRGTSLTIQCQVDSQVTMMFWYRQQPGQSLTLIATANQGSEATYESGFVIDKFPISRPNLTFSTLTVSNMSPEDSSIYLCSVRRGNTEAFFGQGTRLTVV.

V is TRBV9 and J is TRBJ2-1, with TRBD2 identical over 8 bases. The CDR3 runs 16 residues. Germline CDR1 is SGDLS and CDR2 is YYNGEE. Unmatched junction bases numbered 12, after V lost 4 bases and J lost 6 bases. The CDR3 region has the DNA TGTGCCAGCAGCCCCCGAAGCGGGAGCATTCTCAATGAGCAGTTCTTC. It translates to CASSPRSGSILNEQFF.

This sequence joins TRBV2 and TRBJ2-2, with 11 bases that match TRBD1. The germline CDR1 and CDR2 sequences are SNHLY and FYNNEI. V gave up 6 bases and J gave up 5 bases; unmatched junction bases: 8. The CDR3 has 16 amino acids. The CDR3 DNA is TGTGCCAGCAGCATGTCCCGGGACAGGGGGACCGGGGAGCTGTTTTTT. This gives the protein CASSMSRDRGTGELFF.

This chain joins TRBV10-3 and TRBJ1-2, with D unclear. With 11 bases removed from V and 8 bases from J, the gap between germline ends came to 21 bases. Per the germline V gene, CDR1 is ENHRY and CDR2 is SYGVKD. CDR3 length: 13 residues. CDR3 bases: TGTGCCGCCACCCCACAGCTTTTCCGCGGCTACACCTTC. It specifies CAATPQLFRGYTF.

V and J are TRBV30 and TRBJ2-2; 7 nucleotides agree with TRBD2. Germline V gives CDR1 GTSNPN, CDR2 SVGIG (reference sequence). The length of the CDR3 is 13 residues. Germline trimming cut 4 bases from V and 7 bases from J; bases unmatched to any gene: 6. The CDR3 DNA reads as TGTGCCTGGACCAGCGGGGCCTTCGGGGAGCTGTTTTTT. Protein sequence: CAWTSGAFGELFF.

The chain carries TRBV5-1 and TRBJ2-3; D perhaps matches TRBD2 (5 bases). The V end was cut by 0 bases, the J end by 3 bases, with 11 bases between. The CDR3 is 15 residues long. CDR1 SGHRS and CDR2 YFSETQ come from the germline V gene. As DNA, the CDR3 is TGCGCCAGCAGCTTGGAATACGGGAAGACAGATACGCAGTATTTT. It is translated as CASSLEYGKTDTQYF.

The V call is TRBV27, the J call TRBJ1-2; a possible D gene is TRBD1 (6 bases). Trimming took 6 bases from V and 8 from J, leaving 16 bases between them. The length of the CDR3 is 13 residues. Germline CDR1 and CDR2: MNHEY and SMNVEV (reference sequence). DNA for the CDR3: TGTGCCAGCAGAGGGGACAACGCAGGAGGCTACACCTTC. Its translation: CASRGDNAGGYTF.

The chain uses TRBV6-4 and TRBJ1-1, with D maybe TRBD1 (6 bases). Trimming removed 5 bases from V and 4 bases from J, with 11 bases in between. CDR3 length equals 13 residues. The V gene's germline CDR1 is MRHNA and CDR2 SNTAGT. The CDR3 protein is CASSTQGGTEAFF. The CDR3, as DNA: TGTGCCAGCAGTACACAGGGTGGCACTGAAGCTTTCTTT.

This chain uses TRBV7-9 with TRBJ1-2; D remains ambiguous. V was cut by 3 bases and J by 6 bases, with 11 bases left in between. The CDR3 covers 13 residues. Germline V CDR1 and CDR2: SEHNR, FQNEAQ (reference sequence). Here the CDR3 DNA reads TGTGCCAGCAGCTTCGCCCCGGCGGATGGCTACACCTTC. This codes for CASSFAPADGYTF. Looking up the rest from reference TRBV7-9 and TRBJ1-2 gives the full variable domain: DTGVSQNPRHKITKRGQNVTFRCDPISEHNRLYWYRQTLGQGPEFLTYFQNEAQLEKSRLLSDRFSAERPKGSFSTLEIQRTEQGDSAMYLCASSFAPADGYTFGSGTRLTVV.

Only one count was recorded for this clone. J is TRBJ1-1 and V is TRBV27; no firm D call. The ends were cut back, 6 bases at V and 0 bases at J, with 8 bases in the middle. Germline CDR1 and CDR2: MNHEY and SMNVEV (reference sequence). This CDR3 region has 13 residues. CDR3 sequence: CASRSQVNTEAFF. CDR3 nucleotide sequence: TGTGCCAGCAGATCCCAGGTGAACACTGAAGCTTTCTTT.

This clone has only one observation. An end of the junction differs from the germline gene, which may be a read error. The rearrangement uses TRBV6-1 and TRBJ2-7; 12 bases fit TRBD2. This CDR3 spans 16 amino acids. CDR1 is MNHNS, CDR2 SASEGT, per germline. CDR3 protein: CTSSEVSGLAGYEQYF. The CDR3 nucleotides are TGTACCAGCAGTGAAGTATCGGGACTAGCGGGTTACGAGCAGTACTTC.

V usage is TRBV7-8 and J usage is TRBJ2-2, with D maybe TRBD2 (5 bases). Trimming shortened V by 8 bases and J by 6 bases, and 13 bases separated the two germline ends. The germline CDR1 and CDR2 sequences are SGHVS and FQNEAQ. This CDR3 region has 13 residues. The CDR3 sequence: CASGLGVSGELFF. As DNA, the CDR3 is TGTGCCAGCGGGCTGGGAGTCTCCGGGGAGCTGTTTTTT. The full variable domain, completed using reference TRBV7-8 and TRBJ2-2, is GAGVSQSPRYKVAKRGQDVALRCDPISGHVSLFWYQQALGQGPEFLTYFQNEAQLDKSGLPSDRFFAERPEGSVSTLKIQRTQQEDSAVYLCASGLGVSGELFFGEGSRLTVL.

This clone has a handful of counts. The chain employs TRBV6-4 and TRBJ2-1, with 11 bases lining up with TRBD2. The CDR3 is 15 residues long. The V and J ends lost 2 bases and 3 bases, in that order; junction bases with no gene match: 0. Germline loops: CDR1 MRHNA, CDR2 SNTAGT. This CDR3 is CASSDGTSGYNEQFF. As DNA, the CDR3 is TGTGCCAGCAGTGACGGGACTAGCGGCTACAATGAGCAGTTCTTC.

This clone was observed once. The chain links TRBV10-1 to TRBJ2-3; possibly TRBD2 for D (7 bases). CDR1 and CDR2 from the germline V gene are WNHNN and SYGVQD (reference sequence). The CDR3 is 17 amino acids. Trimming pared 6 bases from V and 6 bases from J, leaving 25 bases between. The CDR3 DNA sequence: TGCGCCAGCAGCCAGGGAGGGGGGCCCTGGCCAGGGGATACGCAGTATTTT. It encodes CASSQGGGPWPGDTQYF.